The 18 T cell receptor beta chains given below trace back to one sample, sequenced in a study of OX40 agonist ivuxolimab in advanced cancers. Libraries were prepared by immunoSEQ multiplex PCR; TCRdb keeps only in-frame clonotypes and omits some of them. The sample lists tens of thousands of clones, just over 90% occurring once. The sequences come from CD4+ or CD8+ T cells sorted from blood, collected in a trial of the OX40 agonist ivuxolimab. The source of these receptors is an adult with an advanced solid tumor such as melanoma, head and neck, liver or kidney cancer.

This chain uses TRBV27 with TRBJ2-2; TRBD2 might be the D (5 bases). V lost 6 bases to trimming and J lost 1 base, with 12 bases between them. Germline CDR1 is MNHEY and CDR2 is SMNVEV (reference sequence). The CDR3 spans 15 residues. The CDR3 region is CASSALALNTGELFF. The CDR3, as DNA: TGTGCCAGCAGCGCTCTAGCACTGAACACCGGGGAGCTGTTTTTT.

The V gene is TRBV4-1, the J gene TRBJ1-1; D not certain. Trimming removed 5 bases from V and 5 bases from J, with 9 bases in between. Germline CDR1 MGHRA, CDR2 YSYEKL. CDR3 length: 12 residues. CDR3 amino acids: CASSKAGTEAFF. CDR3 coding DNA: TGCGCCAGCAGCAAGGCCGGGACTGAAGCTTTCTTT.

The gene calls are TRBV6-1 and TRBJ2-5, with TRBD1 as a possible D gene (7 bases). CDR3 length equals 13 residues. V was shortened by 6 bases and J by 4 bases, with 12 bases between the two germline ends. Germline loops: CDR1 MNHNS, CDR2 SASEGT. The CDR3 nucleotides are TGTGCCAGCAGGCGACAGGGAGGAGAGACCCAGTACTTC. Its translation is CASRRQGGETQYF.

The V and J genes are TRBV5-1 and TRBJ1-4, with D unresolved. The CDR3 is 17 residues long. The germline V and J ends were trimmed by 2 bases and 7 bases, with 21 bases remaining between them. Germline V gives CDR1 SGHRS, CDR2 YFSETQ. The chain's CDR3 is CASSFGHTAVGGEKLFF. DNA for the CDR3: TGCGCCAGCAGCTTTGGGCATACCGCCGTAGGTGGTGAAAAACTGTTTTTT.

The chain uses TRBV28 and TRBJ2-4, with D possibly matching TRBD2 (6 bases). CDR1 and CDR2 (germline): MDHEN, SYDVKM. CDR3 length equals 15 residues. V shed 3 bases and J shed 7 bases, with 16 bases lying between them. In nucleotides, the CDR3 is TGTGCCAGCAGTTTCTCGGGAGTTCGGCTGAACATTCAGTACTTC. Residues: CASSFSGVRLNIQYF.

The V call is TRBV29-1, the J call TRBJ1-1; a weak D match, TRBD1 (6 bases). Deletions cut 1 base from V and 3 bases from J, with 12 bases between. The length of the CDR3 is 14 residues. CDR1 is SQVTM and CDR2 is ANQGSEA in the germline V gene. CDR3 sequence (DNA): TGCAGCGTTGAAGTGGGGGCGGGGGACACTGAAGCTTTCTTT. This codes for CSVEVGAGDTEAFF.

CDR3 in DNA: TGTGCCAGCCCGGGACAGGGAGGGACTGAAGCTTTCTTT. Translating it yields CASPGQGGTEAFF. The chain is built from TRBV28 and TRBJ1-1, with TRBD1 matching 9 bases. The V gene end was trimmed by 8 bases and the J gene end by 5 bases; junction bases not matched to a gene: 6. The CDR3 contains 13 residues. Germline V gene data show CDR1 as MDHEN and CDR2 as SYDVKM.

The gene calls are TRBV7-2 and TRBJ2-5; 12 positions match TRBD2. The J call may be incorrect, as the DNA end agrees better with TRBJ2-7. The CDR3 has 15 residues. Germline V gives CDR1 SGHTA, CDR2 FQGNSA. CDR3 region: CASSLGTSGSYEQYF. The CDR3 coding sequence is TGTGCCAGCAGCCTCGGGACTAGCGGGTCTTACGAGCAGTACTTC.

CDR3 nucleotides: TGTGCCAGCTCACCACCGTATAACAGGGATGGCTACACCTTC. Protein sequence: CASSPPYNRDGYTF. The J gene is TRBJ1-2, the V gene TRBV18; D is perhaps TRBD1 (6 bases). The CDR3 consists of 14 residues. The V gene lost 0 bases and the J gene lost 6 bases, with 11 bases spanning the gap. Germline lookup yields CDR1 KGHSH and CDR2 LQKENI.

This sequence joins TRBV20-1 and TRBJ1-2; TRBD1 matches at 10 bases. CDR1 DFQATT and CDR2 SNEGSKA come from the germline V gene (reference sequence). CDR3 size: 11 residues. Written as DNA, the CDR3 is TGCAGCCTGACAGGGGGCTGGGGCTACACCTTC. This gives the protein CSLTGGWGYTF.

The V and J genes are TRBV7-2 and TRBJ2-5; a weak D match, TRBD2 (6 bases). CDR3 length: 14 residues. Per germline, CDR1 SGHTA and CDR2 FQGNSA. V lost 3 bases to trimming and J lost 4 bases, with 12 bases between them. The CDR3 sequence is CASSFQRGGETQYF. In nucleotides, the CDR3 is TGTGCCAGCAGCTTCCAGAGGGGAGGAGAGACCCAGTACTTC.

V and J are TRBV29-1 and TRBJ2-5; no reliable D call. The CDR3 has 12 residues. V was clipped by 1 base and J by 5 bases, with 8 bases between them. Germline CDR1 SQVTM, CDR2 ANQGSEA. In DNA form, the CDR3 reads TGCAGCGTTGAAGTCTATCGGGAGACCCAGTACTTC. This codes for CSVEVYRETQYF.

This chain joins TRBV11-1 and TRBJ1-1, with D possibly TRBD1 on 5 matching bases. The CDR3 is 13 residues long. Germline V CDR1 and CDR2: SGHAT, FQDESV (reference sequence). Trimming left V 4 bases short and J 8 bases short, with 14 bases between. The CDR3 region has the DNA TGTGCCAGCAGCTCTGAACAGGCCGAAGAAGCTTTCTTT. Translated, it gives CASSSEQAEEAFF.

To note about this clone: Other DNA sequences in the sample encode the same CDR3. V and J are TRBV6-1 and TRBJ1-6; the D is unclear. The CDR3 runs to 15 residues. The germline gives CDR1 MNHNS, CDR2 SASEGT. Trimming took off 3 bases at V and 7 bases at J, with 13 bases between the two ends. Here the CDR3 DNA reads TGTGCCAGCAGTGATATCGACGGGTCCAATTCACCCCTCCACTTT. Translation: CASSDIDGSNSPLHF.

This chain links TRBV5-8 with TRBJ1-1, with 10 bases identical to TRBD1. With 7 bases clipped from V and 4 bases from J, the junction kept 4 bases outside the gene matches. CDR1 is SGHTS and CDR2 is YDEGEE in the germline V gene. CDR3 size: 13 residues. The CDR3 nucleotides are TGTGCCAGCGGCCGGGACAGGGGCACTGAAGCTTTCTTT. It yields the protein CASGRDRGTEAFF.

CDR3 region: CASSLLQGASSPLHF. CDR3 nucleotides: TGTGCCAGCAGTTTATTACAGGGGGCAAGTTCACCCCTCCACTTT. The rearrangement joins TRBV28 to TRBJ1-6; 9 bases align to TRBD1. CDR1 is MDHEN, CDR2 SYDVKM, per germline. The length of the CDR3 is 15 residues. V trimming: 1 base; J trimming: 9 bases; junction bases outside the gene matches: 4.

This clone was picked up a small number of times. This chain links TRBV9 with TRBJ1-2; D remains unclear. Trimming took off 4 bases at V and 7 bases at J, with 8 bases between the two ends. The CDR3 sequence is 11 residues long. Germline V CDR1 and CDR2: SGDLS, YYNGEE. In DNA form, the CDR3 reads TGTGCCAGCAGCAGTCAAGGTGGCTACACCTTC. It codes for CASSSQGGYTF.

This clone was picked up one time. V and J are TRBV15 and TRBJ2-1; D ambiguous. The CDR3 loop spans 18 amino acids. The V gene's germline CDR1 is LNHNV and CDR2 YYDKDF (reference sequence). V gave up 0 bases and J gave up 2 bases, with 17 bases separating them. CDR3 in DNA: TGTGCCACCAGCAGAGATCGTCGAAACTACAAGACCTACAATGAGCAGTTCTTC. It codes for CATSRDRRNYKTYNEQFF. Combining the CDR3 with reference TRBV15 and TRBJ2-1 gives the whole variable domain DAMVIQNPRYQVTQFGKPVTLSCSQTLNHNVMYWYQQKSSQAPKLLFHYYDKDFNNEADTPDNFQSRRPNTSFCFLDIRSPGLGDTAMYLCATSRDRRNYKTYNEQFFGPGTRLTVL.